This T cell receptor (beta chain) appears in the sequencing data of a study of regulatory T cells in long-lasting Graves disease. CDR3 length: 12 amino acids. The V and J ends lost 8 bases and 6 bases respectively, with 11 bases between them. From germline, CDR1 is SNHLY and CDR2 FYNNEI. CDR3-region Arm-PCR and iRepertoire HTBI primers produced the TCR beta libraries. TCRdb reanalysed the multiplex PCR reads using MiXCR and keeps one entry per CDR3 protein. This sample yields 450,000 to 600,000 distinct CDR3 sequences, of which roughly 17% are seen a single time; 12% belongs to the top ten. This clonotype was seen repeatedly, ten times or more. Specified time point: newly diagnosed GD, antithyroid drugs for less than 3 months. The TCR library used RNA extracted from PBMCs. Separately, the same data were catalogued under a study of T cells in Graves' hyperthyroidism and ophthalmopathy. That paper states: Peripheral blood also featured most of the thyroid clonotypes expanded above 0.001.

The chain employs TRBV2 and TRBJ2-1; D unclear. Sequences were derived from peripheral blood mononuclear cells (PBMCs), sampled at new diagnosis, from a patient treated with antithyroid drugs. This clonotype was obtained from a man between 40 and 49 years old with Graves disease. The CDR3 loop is CASAKLGNEQFF. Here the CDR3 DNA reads TGTGCCAGCGCCAAACTGGGCAATGAGCAGTTCTTC. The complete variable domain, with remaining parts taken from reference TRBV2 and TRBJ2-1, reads EPEVTQTPSHQVTQMGQEVILRCVPISNHLYFYWYRQILGQKVEFLVSFYNNEISEKSEIFDDQFSVERPDGSNFTLKIRSTKLEDSAMYFCASAKLGNEQFFGPGTRLTVL.